The clone carrying this TCR beta chain was picked up a small number of times. Its antigen is still unknown. The data belong to a study of healthy donors' naive CD4 and CD8 T cells. General study results and limits: A reported CD4+/CD8+ bias affected most V and J genes in naive cells. Chains were not paired, since alpha and beta were sequenced in bulk.

Starting from 500 ng of total RNA, TCR libraries were made with linear amplification. In TCRdb, the reads were re-called with MiXCR into one record per CDR3 protein. The sample lists about 180,000 distinct CDR3 sequences; 74% were seen once. The sequence was obtained from a pool of human donors in good health; the sample pools cells from several healthy donors. The sample was naive CD4+ and CD8+ T cells sorted from blood, pooled from several donors.

CDR3 amino acids: CAAHEGLAGVGDTQYF. CDR3 DNA sequence: TGTGCCGCACACGAGGGACTAGCGGGAGTGGGGGATACGCAGTATTTT. J is TRBJ2-3 and V is TRBV10-3; TRBD2 matches 14 bases. CDR1 and CDR2 from the germline V gene are ENHRY and SYGVKD. CDR3 length: 16 amino acids. With 11 bases clipped from V and 6 bases from J, the junction kept 13 bases outside the gene matches.